This TCR beta chain was documented in a study of human T cells and chemical hapten exposure. Time point in this sample: patch test 1, 2 weeks after DPC sensitization. Treatment specified: therapeutic diphenylcyclopropenone sensitization with weekly scalp DPC. MiXCR was run by TCRdb on the RACE reads, yielding one entry per CDR3 protein. Counted here are 75,000 to 100,000 distinct CDR3 sequences, 10% to 15% occurring once; the ten biggest clones make up 3.5%. This clonotype was found many times. J was trimmed by 4 bases and V by 7 bases; bases with no gene match: 5. Germline CDR1 SNHLY, CDR2 FYNNEI. This CDR3 has 13 residues.

The TCR comes from a woman aged 55-69 years with alopecia areata. Some clones in this sample may be carry-over from other donors' samples. V and J are TRBV2 and TRBJ2-3; 7 bases agree with TRBD1. Sequences were derived from whole blood, sampled in connection with sensitization to the hapten diphenylcyclopropenone (DPC). The CDR3 region has the DNA TGTGCCAGCAAGGGGGACAGCGCAGATACGCAGTATTTT. Translating it yields CASKGDSADTQYF. Based on the CDR3 plus reference TRBV2 and TRBJ2-3, the full variable domain is EPEVTQTPSHQVTQMGQEVILRCVPISNHLYFYWYRQILGQKVEFLVSFYNNEISEKSEIFDDQFSVERPDGSNFTLKIRSTKLEDSAMYFCASKGDSADTQYFGPGTRLTVL.